This T cell receptor beta chain was obtained from a study of CD8+ T cells in alopecia areata. For roughly five of the biomarker-study patients, the CD4+ cells were further sorted so as to obtain CD25+CD127- cells. Following RNA extraction, reverse transcription yielded cDNA that acted as the sequencing template. The data were produced by immunoSEQ multiplex PCR, yet TCRdb's version contains in-frame clones alone and is incomplete. The table lists approximately 40,000 clones, around 57% of them singletons. The V gene lost 8 bases and the J gene lost 3 bases, with 12 bases spanning the gap. This CDR3 is built from 13 residues. Germline-derived CDR1 and CDR2 are MDHEN and SYDVKM.

The chain is built from TRBV28 and TRBJ2-3; no clear D. The sequenced material came from CD4+ Tregs sorted from blood. This sequence was found in a human donor with alopecia areata. In nucleotides, the CDR3 is TGTGCCAGCGGGGATCGTGGAACAGATACGCAGTATTTT. This translates into CASGDRGTDTQYF. Looking up the rest from reference TRBV28 and TRBJ2-3 gives the full variable domain: DVKVTQSSRYLVKRTGEKVFLECVQDMDHENMFWYRQDPGLGLRLIYFSYDVKMKEKGDIPEGYSVSREKKERFSLILESASTNQTSMYLCASGDRGTDTQYFGPGTRLTVL.